The T cell receptor (beta chain) under discussion was sequenced for a study of T cell changes during pregnancy in multiple sclerosis. Data came from immunoSEQ multiplex PCR; TCRdb stores just in-frame clones and leaves some out. The sample includes more than 55,000 clones, 90% to 95% of them seen just once. The CDR3 length is 13 residues. The junction had 5 bases not matched to a gene; V was cut back by 4 bases and J by 5 bases. Germline-derived CDR1 and CDR2 are WNHNN and SYGVQD (reference sequence). The specimen comprised CD8+ T cells from peripheral blood mononuclear cells, sampled in the third trimester of pregnancy. J is TRBJ2-7 and V is TRBV10-1, with 7 bases fitting TRBD1. The sequence was collected from a female donor with multiple sclerosis, enrolled in a pregnancy study. CDR3 sequence reads: CASSGQGIDEQYF. The CDR3 region has the DNA TGCGCCAGCAGTGGACAGGGCATCGACGAGCAGTACTTC.